The clone carrying this TCR beta chain was counted only a few times. Its antigen is not identified. Germline CDR1 is SQVTM and CDR2 is ANQGSEA. The CDR3 length is 12 residues. Unique molecular identifiers were carried by the TCR beta cDNA libraries. Using its own MiXCR run on the PCR reads, TCRdb lists one record per CDR3 protein. The table includes approximately 660,000 distinct CDR3 sequences, roughly three fifths detected once. The data derive from a study of post-analysis software for immune sequencing data. Study results and caveats: Significantly lower normalized Chao1 diversity was seen in multiple sclerosis patients than in controls. Compared with controls, patients had more of about 5 TRBV segments, including TRBV5-6, TRBV5-1 and TRBV20-1.

This chain joins TRBV29-1 and TRBJ1-4; tentatively, D is TRBD1 (5 bases). The sample comprised blood. This TCR derives from a girl between 2 and 10 years old with multiple sclerosis. CDR3 in DNA: TGCAGTTCGCGTCAGGGATCTGAAAAACTGTTTTTT. It encodes CSSRQGSEKLFF. Complete variable domain (other parts from reference TRBV29-1 and TRBJ1-4): SAVISQKPSRDICQRGTSLTIQCQVDSQVTMMFWYRQQPGQSLTLIATANQGSEATYESGFVIDKFPISRPNLTFSTLTVSNMSPEDSSIYLCSSRQGSEKLFFGSGTQLSVL.